Listed below are T cell receptor beta chains from one sample, sequenced in a study of blood T cells in healthy people across ages. Using its own MiXCR run on the 5' RACE reads, TCRdb lists one record per CDR3 protein. The data hold 870,000 or so distinct CDR3 sequences, with 29% observed a single time. The sequenced material came from blood. All receptors come from an elderly woman in good health. Both conserved end residues are part of each CDR3. A D gene is named only where the DNA matches it firmly. Size is omitted from some rows. Given values are once, few, many or a class for expanded clones.

J: TRBJ2-3; D: NA; size: many; length: 12; V: TRBV20-1; DNA: TGCAGTGGTCCTACAGGGACAGATACGCAGTATTTT; CDR3: CSGPTGTDTQYF
J: TRBJ2-1; D: TRBD2; size: NA; length: 16; V: TRBV6-5; DNA: TGTGCCAGCAGATCTTTTAGCGGGGTCTCCTACAATGAGCAGTTCTTC; CDR3: CASRSFSGVSYNEQFF
J: TRBJ2-3; D: NA; size: many; length: 14; V: TRBV6-5; DNA: TGTGCCAGCAGAGGGGAGGGGGCAGGAGATACGCAGTATTTT; CDR3: CASRGEGAGDTQYF
J: TRBJ1-2; D: NA; size: many; length: 14; V: TRBV29-1; DNA: TGCAGCATCTCGACAGGCTCCGGGGACTATGGCTACACCTTC; CDR3: CSISTGSGDYGYTF
J: TRBJ2-7; D: TRBD1; size: many; length: 15; V: TRBV12-3/TRBV12-4; DNA: TGTGCCAGCAGTTTGGGACAGGGGCACTCCTACGAGCAGTACTTC; CDR3: CASSLGQGHSYEQYF
J: TRBJ1-1; D: NA; size: few; length: 14; V: TRBV7-2; DNA: TGTGCCAGCAGCTTAGCGGGACGGGCTACTGAAGCTTTCTTT; CDR3: CASSLAGRATEAFF
J: TRBJ1-2; D: TRBD1; size: NA; length: 16; V: TRBV7-2; DNA: TGTGCCAGCAGCTTAGGGTCACAGGGGTCTAACTATGGCTACACCTTC; CDR3: CASSLGSQGSNYGYTF
J: TRBJ2-7; D: NA; size: many; length: 13; V: TRBV6-6; DNA: TGTGCCAGCAGTTACGCAGGGGCCTACGAGCAGTACTTC; CDR3: CASSYAGAYEQYF
J: TRBJ2-7; D: TRBD2; size: NA; length: 16; V: TRBV7-2; DNA: TGTGCCAGCAGCTCAGCGGGAGGGCGCCTCTCCTACGAGCAGTACTTC; CDR3: CASSSAGGRLSYEQYF
J: TRBJ2-1; D: NA; size: few; length: 15; V: TRBV11-2; DNA: TGTGCCAGCAGCTCGACCCGGGGGTCCTACAATGAGCAGTTCTTC; CDR3: CASSSTRGSYNEQFF
J: TRBJ2-3; D: NA; size: many; length: 12; V: TRBV20-1; DNA: TGCAGTGCTAGCGACAGCCCAGATACGCAGTATTTT; CDR3: CSASDSPDTQYF
J: TRBJ2-3; D: NA; size: NA; length: 14; V: TRBV12-3/TRBV12-4; DNA: TGTGCCAGCAGTTTAAGAGAGAGAGCAGATACGCAGTATTTT; CDR3: CASSLRERADTQYF
J: TRBJ2-1; D: NA; size: few; length: 16; V: TRBV6-5; DNA: TGTGCCAGCAGTTACTCGGGGGTATTCCCCTACAATGAGCAGTTCTTC; CDR3: CASSYSGVFPYNEQFF
J: TRBJ2-2; D: NA; size: few; length: 14; V: TRBV6-5; DNA: TGTGCCAGCAGTTACTCCGGGAGCACCGGGGAGCTGTTTTTT; CDR3: CASSYSGSTGELFF
J: TRBJ2-4; D: NA; size: many; length: 15; V: TRBV29-1; DNA: TGCAGCGTTGTGTGGCACCACCTAGCCAAAAACATTCAGTACTTC; CDR3: CSVVWHHLAKNIQYF
J: TRBJ1-6; D: NA; size: many; length: 17; V: TRBV5-1; DNA: TGCGCCAGCAGCCTACAGACAAGAAGCTCCTATAATTCACCCCTCCACTTT; CDR3: CASSLQTRSSYNSPLHF
J: TRBJ2-1; D: TRBD2; size: NA; length: 16; V: TRBV20-1; DNA: TGTAGTGCTCTGGGACTAGCGGGGGAGTTCCAAGAGACCCAGTTCTTC; CDR3: CSALGLAGEFQETQFF
J: TRBJ1-2; D: NA; size: NA; length: 14; V: TRBV20-1; DNA: TGCAGTGCTAGAGATATGGGACGGACCTATGGCTACACCTTC; CDR3: CSARDMGRTYGYTF
J: TRBJ2-7; D: TRBD1; size: many; length: 14; V: TRBV20-1; DNA: TGCAGTGCCCGGATCCAGACAGGGACCTACGAGCAGTACTTC; CDR3: CSARIQTGTYEQYF
J: TRBJ2-7; D: TRBD1; size: many; length: 14; V: TRBV20-1; DNA: TGCAGTGCTAGTGCCGGGACAGCATCCTACGAGCAGTACTTC; CDR3: CSASAGTASYEQYF
J: TRBJ2-1; D: TRBD1; size: few; length: 14; V: TRBV7-2; DNA: TGTGCCAGCAGCTTCAGGGGGCGCATCGATGAGCAGTTCTTC; CDR3: CASSFRGRIDEQFF
J: TRBJ1-6; D: TRBD1; size: many; length: 15; V: TRBV7-2; DNA: TGTGCCAGCAGGAAAGACAGGGTTTATAATTCACCCCTCCACTTT; CDR3: CASRKDRVYNSPLHF
J: TRBJ1-5; D: NA; size: few; length: 18; V: TRBV6-2/TRBV6-3; DNA: TGTGCCAGCAGTATGTCTTCTTGGACGTCGGCGGGCAATCAGCCCCAGCATTTT; CDR3: CASSMSSWTSAGNQPQHF
J: TRBJ2-3; D: NA; size: many; length: 16; V: TRBV27; DNA: TGTGCCAGCAGTTCCCGTGTGTGGAGTCCCACAGATACGCAGTATTTT; CDR3: CASSSRVWSPTDTQYF
J: TRBJ1-4; D: NA; size: NA; length: 16; V: TRBV5-1; DNA: TGCGCCAGCAGCTTGGTCGTAGGGGACCCCAATGAAAAACTGTTTTTT; CDR3: CASSLVVGDPNEKLFF
J: TRBJ2-1; D: TRBD1; size: many; length: 15; V: TRBV28; DNA: TGTGCCAGCAGACCTCCGGGACAGGGGGGTAGTGAGCAGTTCTTC; CDR3: CASRPPGQGGSEQFF
J: TRBJ2-6; D: NA; size: few; length: 19; V: TRBV11-3; DNA: TGTGCCAGCAGCTTAGATCCCGGGCCGGGGACGTTTGGGGCCAACGTCCTGACTTTC; CDR3: CASSLDPGPGTFGANVLTF
J: TRBJ2-5; D: TRBD1; size: many; length: 15; V: TRBV5-6; DNA: TGTGCCAGCAGCTTGCTGGAGACAGGGCAAGAGACCCAGTACTTC; CDR3: CASSLLETGQETQYF
J: TRBJ1-2; D: TRBD1; size: NA; length: 12; V: TRBV20-1; DNA: TGCAGTGCTCGACAGGGGGTGGGTGGCTACACCTTC; CDR3: CSARQGVGGYTF
J: TRBJ2-7; D: TRBD2; size: many; length: 15; V: TRBV27; DNA: TGTGCCAGCAGTCTGATAGGACTAGCCGCCCACGAGCAGTACTTC; CDR3: CASSLIGLAAHEQYF